These 25 T cell receptor beta chains came from one sample sequenced in a study of cytomegalovirus exposure and HLA in healthy donors. Clones were sequenced by immunoSEQ multiplex PCR, and TCRdb holds only the in-frame ones, with some missing. The sample records around 200,000 clones, approximately 84% being singletons. Sequencing used PBMCs. Receptors originate from a woman in her late teens or twenties in good health and CMV-seropositive.

V usage is TRBV20-1 and J usage is TRBJ2-3; D is undetermined. Germline V gene lookup returns CDR1 DFQATT and CDR2 SNEGSKA (reference sequence). The CDR3 is made up of 11 amino acids. V lost 7 bases and J lost 3, with 8 bases in between. Here the CDR3 DNA reads TGCAGTGTGTCAGTTACAGATACGCAGTATTTT. The encoded protein is CSVSVTDTQYF.

The rearrangement links TRBV2 to TRBJ1-1; maybe TRBD1 (6 bases). This CDR3 has 12 amino acids. CDR1 and CDR2 (germline): SNHLY, FYNNEI. V lost 5 bases and J 7 bases, leaving 11 bases between the germline ends. The CDR3 spells CASSRTVLEAFF. The CDR3 region has the DNA TGTGCCAGCAGTAGGACAGTCCTTGAAGCTTTCTTT.

The V and J genes are TRBV27 and TRBJ1-2, with 7 bases identical to TRBD1. Germline CDR1 reads MNHEY; CDR2 reads SMNVEV (reference sequence). The J segment lost 4 bases and the V segment lost 7 bases, leaving 12 bases of the junction unmatched. The CDR3 totals 15 residues. This CDR3 is CASTPQGQVGYGYTF. Written as DNA, the CDR3 is TGTGCCAGCACGCCACAGGGGCAAGTAGGCTATGGCTACACCTTC.

The genes are TRBV7-2 and TRBJ2-3; TRBD1 might be the D (6 bases). The V end lost 7 bases, the J end lost 1 base, and 9 bases lay between the germline ends. CDR1 is SGHTA and CDR2 is FQGNSA in the germline V gene. This CDR3 is built from 13 residues. The CDR3 is CASKRQGTDTQYF. CDR3 DNA sequence: TGTGCCAGCAAGAGACAGGGCACAGATACGCAGTATTTT.

This chain uses TRBV9 with TRBJ2-1; 7 nucleotides match TRBD1. Germline assignment: CDR1 SGDLS and CDR2 YYNGEE. Losses at the gene ends were 3 bases for V and 0 bases for J; bases not matched to a gene: 6. The CDR3 contains 16 residues. CDR3 region: CASSEDRDSSYNEQFF. Written as DNA, the CDR3 is TGTGCCAGCAGCGAGGACCGGGACAGCTCCTACAATGAGCAGTTCTTC. Drawing the rest from reference TRBV9 and TRBJ2-1, the complete variable domain is DSGVTQTPKHLITATGQRVTLRCSPRSGDLSVYWYQQSLDQGLQFLIQYYNGEERAKGNILERFSAQQFPDLHSELNLSSLELGDSALYFCASSEDRDSSYNEQFFGPGTRLTVL.

The J gene is TRBJ2-2, the V gene TRBV19; possible D gene TRBD1, 5 bases. This CDR3 is 12 amino acids long. V was cut by 11 bases and J by 1 base, with 8 bases left in between. Looked up from germline, CDR1 is LNHDA and CDR2 is SQIVND (reference sequence). The CDR3 reads CACGQNTGELFF. The CDR3, as DNA: TGTGCCTGCGGACAGAACACCGGGGAGCTGTTTTTT. The whole variable domain, remainder taken from reference TRBV19 and TRBJ2-2, is DGGITQSPKYLFRKEGQNVTLSCEQNLNHDAMYWYRQDPGQGLRLIYYSQIVNDFQKGDIAEGYSVSREKKESFPLTVTSAQKNPTAFYLCACGQNTGELFFGEGSRLTVL.

The V call is TRBV18, the J call TRBJ2-5; D is perhaps TRBD1 (6 bases). Trimming stripped 5 bases from V and 5 bases from J, with 18 bases between. From germline, CDR1 is KGHSH and CDR2 LQKENI. The CDR3 covers 15 residues. CDR3 bases: TGTGCCAGCTCAAGTAGACAGGTTGAATCGGAGACCCAGTACTTC. This encodes CASSSRQVESETQYF.

The chain uses TRBV19 and TRBJ1-5; D might be TRBD1 (5 bases). The CDR3 has 13 residues. Germline-derived CDR1 and CDR2 are LNHDA and SQIVND (reference sequence). Between the trimmed V and J ends, which lost 7 bases and 11 bases, there was a span of 18 bases. The CDR3 nucleotides are TGTGCCAGTACGGGCAGGGAAATGGGGTCCCAGCATTTT. Its protein is CASTGREMGSQHF.

J is TRBJ2-6 and V is TRBV10-3, with 11 bases aligning to TRBD1. Trimming at V came to 6 bases and at J to 2 bases, leaving 9 bases not matched to a gene. Per germline, CDR1 ENHRY and CDR2 SYGVKD. This CDR3 is built from 18 residues. The CDR3 DNA is TGTGCCATCAGCGGACAGGGGGCGATTAGTACTGGGGCCAACGTCCTGACTTTC. Translated: CAISGQGAISTGANVLTF.

The V and J genes are TRBV6-1 and TRBJ2-1; no clear D. The germline V and J ends were trimmed by 6 bases and 2 bases, with 14 bases remaining between them. Germline V gene sequence: CDR1 MNHNS, CDR2 SASEGT. The length of the CDR3 is 15 residues. The CDR3 loop reads CASSSGFGPYNEQFF. The CDR3 bases are TGTGCCAGCAGCTCTGGTTTTGGGCCCTACAATGAGCAGTTCTTC.

This chain uses TRBV19 with TRBJ2-1, with TRBD1 identical over 10 bases. The V gene end was trimmed by 7 bases and the J gene end by 8 bases; junction bases not matched to a gene: 8. CDR1 is LNHDA and CDR2 is SQIVND in the germline V gene (reference sequence). CDR3 length: 14 amino acids. In nucleotides, the CDR3 is TGTGCCAGTACCGACCGGGACAGGGGACATGAGCAGTTCTTC. It is translated as CASTDRDRGHEQFF.

A single count supports this clone. V gene TRBV28 combines with J gene TRBJ2-3; TRBD1 agrees at 7 bases. Germline loops: CDR1 MDHEN, CDR2 SYDVKM. The CDR3 length is 12 residues. Unmatched junction bases numbered 5, after V lost 5 bases and J lost 9 bases. The CDR3 region has the DNA TGTGCCAGCAGTAAGGGGGCGCAGACGCAGTATTTT. Translated, it gives CASSKGAQTQYF.

This clone was counted only a few times. The rearrangement uses TRBV6-5 and TRBJ1-1; tentative D call: TRBD1 (5 bases). Germline CDR1 is MNHEY and CDR2 is SVGAGI. Trimming left V 6 bases short and J 1 base short, with 12 bases between. CDR3 length equals 14 residues. The CDR3 loop is CASSAFDRNTEAFF. The CDR3, as DNA: TGTGCCAGCAGCGCCTTTGACAGGAACACTGAAGCTTTCTTT.

V and J are TRBV27 and TRBJ1-2, with D possibly matching TRBD1 (6 bases). The CDR3 covers 14 residues. In germline, CDR1 is MNHEY, CDR2 SMNVEV (reference sequence). V shed 5 bases and J shed 6 bases, with 16 bases lying between them. The DNA for the CDR3 is TGTGCCAGCAGTCTCAGAGGGGGGAGGGATGGCTACACCTTC. The encoded protein is CASSLRGGRDGYTF.

The chain joins TRBV4-2 to TRBJ1-6; D not certain. CDR1 and CDR2 from the germline V gene are LGHNA and YNFKEQ. The length of the CDR3 is 16 residues. Deletions cut 0 bases from V and 0 bases from J, with 6 bases between. The CDR3 DNA sequence: TGTGCCAGCAGCCAAGATACAAGCTCCTATAATTCACCCCTCCACTTT. It codes for CASSQDTSSYNSPLHF.

V gene TRBV4-3 combines with J gene TRBJ1-2; D may be TRBD1 (5 bases). Germline CDR1 LGHNA, CDR2 YSLEER. Trimming stripped 0 bases from V and 4 bases from J, with 12 bases between. There are 15 residues in the CDR3. Here the CDR3 DNA reads TGCGCCAGCAGCCAAGATTGGGGCGGGGCCTATGGCTACACCTTC. This codes for CASSQDWGGAYGYTF.

The chain employs TRBV9 and TRBJ1-1, with D unclear. Between the trimmed V and J ends, which lost 3 bases and 0 bases, there was a span of 12 bases. Germline CDR1 reads SGDLS; CDR2 reads YYNGEE. This CDR3 contains 15 residues. CDR3 sequence reads: CASSASQVLNTEAFF. CDR3 bases: TGTGCCAGCAGCGCAAGTCAGGTTCTGAACACTGAAGCTTTCTTT. Drawing the rest from reference TRBV9 and TRBJ1-1, the complete variable domain is DSGVTQTPKHLITATGQRVTLRCSPRSGDLSVYWYQQSLDQGLQFLIQYYNGEERAKGNILERFSAQQFPDLHSELNLSSLELGDSALYFCASSASQVLNTEAFFGQGTRLTVV.

This clone was counted a few times. The J gene is TRBJ2-2, the V gene TRBV10-3; TRBD1 aligns across 7 bases. V dropped 6 bases and J dropped 7; count of bases not matched to a gene: 8. Germline V CDR1 and CDR2: ENHRY, SYGVKD. CDR3 length: 14 amino acids. The CDR3 DNA is TGTGCCATCAGCAGAGAGGGGGCCGACGGGGAGCTGTTTTTT. Its protein is CAISREGADGELFF.

The chain is built from TRBV6-5 and TRBJ2-4, with TRBD1 identical over 8 bases. Germline V gene sequence: CDR1 MNHEY, CDR2 SVGAGI. The CDR3 sequence is 13 residues long. J lost 8 bases, V lost 6 bases, and 6 bases had no gene match. The CDR3 DNA reads as TGTGCCAGCAGAAGGACAGGGCACGACATTCAGTACTTC. It translates to CASRRTGHDIQYF.

The V and J genes are TRBV27 and TRBJ1-5; D uncertain. Trimming removed 6 bases from V and 2 bases from J, with 17 bases in between. The CDR3 runs to 16 residues. CDR1 and CDR2 from the germline V gene are MNHEY and SMNVEV (reference sequence). CDR3 amino acids: CASSPGEGWGNQPQHF. In DNA form, the CDR3 reads TGTGCCAGCAGCCCAGGCGAGGGTTGGGGCAATCAGCCCCAGCATTTT.

CDR3 coding DNA: TGTGCCAGCAGCTTAAGGACTAGCGGATACTACGAGCAGTACTTC. As protein: CASSLRTSGYYEQYF. The chain carries TRBV7-2 and TRBJ2-7, with 10 bases fitting TRBD2. The CDR3 runs 15 residues. Germline V CDR1 and CDR2: SGHTA, FQGNSA. V was pared by 2 bases and J by 3 bases, with 4 bases of the junction left unmatched.

This CDR3 reads CASSVEVAGNQPQHF. DNA for the CDR3: TGTGCCAGCAGTGTGGAGGTGGCTGGCAATCAGCCCCAGCATTTT. The V call is TRBV6-6, the J call TRBJ1-5; D remains ambiguous. CDR3 size: 15 residues. Germline-derived CDR1 and CDR2 are MNHNY and SVGAGI (reference sequence). V was pared by 5 bases and J by 2 bases, with 13 bases between.

J is TRBJ2-1 and V is TRBV14; D is possibly TRBD2 (7 bases). CDR1 is SGHDN and CDR2 is FVKESK in the germline V gene. This CDR3 has 14 residues. V shed 8 bases and J shed 4 bases, with 15 bases lying between them. CDR3: CASARGGLYNEQFF. CDR3 coding DNA: TGTGCCAGCGCCCGCGGGGGCTTATACAATGAGCAGTTCTTC. The entire variable domain, with the rest obtained from reference TRBV14 and TRBJ2-1, is as follows: EAGVTQFPSHSVIEKGQTVTLRCDPISGHDNLYWYRRVMGKEIKFLLHFVKESKQDESGMPNNRFLAERTGGTYSTLKVQPAELEDSGVYFCASARGGLYNEQFFGPGTRLTVL.

DNA of the CDR3: TGTGCCAGCAGCGTAGAACCCGGGGGACAGCGACACTACGAGCAGTACTTC. The encoded protein is CASSVEPGGQRHYEQYF. This chain joins TRBV9 and TRBJ2-7, with a possible D match to TRBD1 (7 bases). Trimming pared 0 bases from V and 3 bases from J, leaving 19 bases between. CDR1 is SGDLS, CDR2 YYNGEE, per germline. CDR3 length equals 17 residues.

The chain links TRBV19 to TRBJ2-7; D may be TRBD1 (7 bases). V lost 3 bases to trimming and J lost 6 bases, with 12 bases between them. Looked up from germline, CDR1 is LNHDA and CDR2 is SQIVND (reference sequence). The CDR3 extends over 13 amino acids. The CDR3 DNA reads TGTGCCAGTAGTATGTACCAGGGGGGCGAGCAGTACTTC. It specifies CASSMYQGGEQYF. The variable domain in full, completed from reference TRBV19 and TRBJ2-7, reads DGGITQSPKYLFRKEGQNVTLSCEQNLNHDAMYWYRQDPGQGLRLIYYSQIVNDFQKGDIAEGYSVSREKKESFPLTVTSAQKNPTAFYLCASSMYQGGEQYFGPGTRLTVT.